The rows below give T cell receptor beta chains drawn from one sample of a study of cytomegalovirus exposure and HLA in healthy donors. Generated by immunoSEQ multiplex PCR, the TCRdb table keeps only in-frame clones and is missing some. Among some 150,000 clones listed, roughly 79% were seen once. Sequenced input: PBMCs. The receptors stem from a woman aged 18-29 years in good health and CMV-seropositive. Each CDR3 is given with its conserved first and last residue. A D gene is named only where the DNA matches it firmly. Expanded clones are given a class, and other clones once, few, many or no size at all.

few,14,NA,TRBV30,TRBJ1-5,CAWTEGGRNQPQHF,TGTGCCTGGACAGAAGGGGGACGGAATCAGCCCCAGCATTTT
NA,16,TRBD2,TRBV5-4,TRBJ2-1,CASSSGGTSSYNEQFF,TGTGCCAGCAGCTCGGGGGGGACCAGCTCCTACAATGAGCAGTTCTTC
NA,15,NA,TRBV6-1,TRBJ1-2,CASSGGTGMNYGYTF,TGTGCCAGCAGTGGGGGCACAGGGATGAACTATGGCTACACCTTC
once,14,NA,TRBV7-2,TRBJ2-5,CASSPDYLQETQYF,TGTGCCAGCAGCCCAGACTACCTCCAAGAGACCCAGTACTTC
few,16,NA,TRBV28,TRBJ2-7,CASRYREGRGHYEQYF,TGTGCCAGCAGGTACAGGGAGGGGCGGGGGCACTACGAGCAGTACTTC
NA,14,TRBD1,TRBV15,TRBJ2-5,CATSRYRGQETQYF,TGTGCCACCAGCAGATACAGGGGTCAAGAGACCCAGTACTTC
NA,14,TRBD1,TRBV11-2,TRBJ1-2,CASSLVDRVDGYTF,TGTGCCAGCAGCTTAGTTGACAGGGTTGATGGCTACACCTTC
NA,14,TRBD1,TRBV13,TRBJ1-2,CASSRTGVPYGYTF,TGTGCCAGCAGCCGGACAGGGGTGCCCTATGGCTACACCTTC
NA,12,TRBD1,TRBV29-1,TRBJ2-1,CSVQGSYNEQFF,TGCAGCGTACAGGGGTCCTACAATGAGCAGTTCTTC
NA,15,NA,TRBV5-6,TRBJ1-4,CASSWRVATNEKLFF,TGTGCCAGCAGCTGGAGGGTTGCAACTAATGAAAAACTGTTTTTT
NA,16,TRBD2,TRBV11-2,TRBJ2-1,CASSLFNSGGYNEQFF,TGTGCCAGCAGCTTATTTAATAGCGGGGGATACAATGAGCAGTTCTTC
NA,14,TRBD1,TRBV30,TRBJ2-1,CAWGQGSSYNEQFF,TGTGCCTGGGGACAGGGGAGCTCCTACAATGAGCAGTTCTTC
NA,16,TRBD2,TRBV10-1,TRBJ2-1,CASSVLGAGGPDEQFF,TGCGCCAGCAGTGTTCTAGGGGCGGGGGGGCCCGATGAGCAGTTCTTC
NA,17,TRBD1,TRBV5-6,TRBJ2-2,CASSRPGGQGNTGELFF,TGTGCCAGCAGCCGTCCAGGAGGACAGGGGAACACCGGGGAGCTGTTTTTT
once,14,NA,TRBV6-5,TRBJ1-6,CASSSQGSPSPLHF,TGTGCCAGCAGCTCACAGGGTTCCCCTTCACCCCTCCACTTT